The 3 T cell receptor beta chains given below trace back to one sample, sequenced in a study of blood T cell dynamics during melanoma immunotherapy. The method was immunoSEQ multiplex PCR; TCRdb's version includes in-frame clones alone and lacks a portion of them. The sample gives approximately 17,000 clones, approximately 89% of which show up once; 1.8% is in the top ten. The sample's time point: pre-treatment baseline. Sequencing was performed on blood, taken from a patient treated with checkpoint blockade. The receptors originated from a human donor with melanoma.

The CDR3: CASSSIAGGLYEQYF. CDR3 nucleotide sequence: TGTGCCAGCAGCTCCATAGCGGGGGGGCTCTACGAGCAGTACTTC. The rearrangement links TRBV7-2 to TRBJ2-7; TRBD2 aligns across 11 bases. In germline, CDR1 is SGHTA, CDR2 FQGNSA. After removal of 4 bases from V and 3 bases from J, the junction contained 5 bases not matched to a gene. This CDR3 is 15 amino acids long. The variable domain in full, with the rest retrieved from reference TRBV7-2 and TRBJ2-7, is GAGVSQSPSNKVTEKGKDVELRCDPISGHTALYWYRQSLGQGLEFLIYFQGNSAPDKSGLPSDRFSAERTGGSVSTLTIQRTQQEDSAVYLCASSSIAGGLYEQYFGPGTRLTVT.

The chain is built from TRBV7-8 and TRBJ2-7; 9 bases align to TRBD2. The junction had 4 bases not matched to a gene; V was cut back by 8 bases and J by 2 bases. Germline-derived CDR1 and CDR2 are SGHVS and FQNEAQ. The CDR3 loop spans 13 amino acids. The CDR3 is CASARTSAYEQYF. CDR3 DNA: TGTGCCAGCGCGCGGACTAGCGCCTACGAGCAGTACTTC.

The chain recombines TRBV27 with TRBJ1-6; 10 nucleotides line up with TRBD1. The germline gives CDR1 MNHEY, CDR2 SMNVEV (reference sequence). The CDR3 is made up of 15 amino acids. The ends lost 4 bases at V and 7 bases at J; junction bases unmatched: 4. The CDR3, as DNA: TGTGCCAGCAGTTCGGGACAGGGGTGGAATTCACCCCTCCACTTT. It yields the protein CASSSGQGWNSPLHF.